What follows are 24 T cell receptor beta chains derived from one specimen sequenced in a study of cytomegalovirus exposure and HLA in healthy donors. Both 60 Vbeta primers and 13 Jbeta primers went into the PCR. Assay: immunoSEQ multiplex PCR; the TCRdb copy retains only in-frame clones and omits some. The table includes under 150,000 clones, 70% to 85% detected once. The material sequenced was PBMCs. These receptors originate from a man aged 30-40 years in good health and CMV-seropositive.

The gene calls are TRBV7-9 and TRBJ2-7; no definite D call. V was trimmed by 3 bases and J by 5 bases, leaving 8 bases between them. The germline V gene has CDR1 SEHNR and CDR2 FQNEAQ (reference sequence). The CDR3 is 12 amino acids. The CDR3 region is CASSFPEDEQYF. The CDR3 region has the DNA TGTGCCAGCAGCTTTCCAGAGGACGAGCAGTACTTC.

The V gene is TRBV19, the J gene TRBJ2-3; D is uncertain. The CDR3 is made up of 13 amino acids. Trimming took 6 bases from V and 3 from J, leaving 10 bases between them. CDR1 is LNHDA, CDR2 SQIVND, per germline (reference sequence). As DNA, the CDR3 is TGTGCCAGTAGACCAAGCCCAACAGATACGCAGTATTTT. It yields the protein CASRPSPTDTQYF.

V usage is TRBV2 and J usage is TRBJ1-4, with no clear D. The CDR3 totals 13 residues. The germline CDR1 and CDR2 sequences are SNHLY and FYNNEI. Deletions cut 6 bases from V and 8 bases from J, with 13 bases between. In DNA, the CDR3 is TGTGCCAGCAGACCCGACACTGGCGAAAAACTGTTTTTT. Residues: CASRPDTGEKLFF.

The V gene is TRBV19, the J gene TRBJ1-5; TRBD1 is a possible D gene (5 bases). The CDR3 consists of 13 residues. Per the germline V gene, CDR1 is LNHDA and CDR2 is SQIVND (reference sequence). Trimming shortened V by 10 bases and J by 2 bases, and 12 bases separated the two germline ends. CDR3 region: CATSDRGNQPQHF. CDR3 nucleotides: TGTGCCACATCAGACAGAGGCAATCAGCCCCAGCATTTT.

This chain connects TRBV27 to TRBJ1-2, with D possibly being TRBD1 (6 bases). Trimming removed 5 bases at V and 8 bases at J, with 12 bases between. The CDR3 is 12 amino acids. Germline lookup yields CDR1 MNHEY and CDR2 SMNVEV (reference sequence). The CDR3: CASSRGFGGYTF. In nucleotides, the CDR3 is TGTGCCAGCAGTAGGGGGTTCGGCGGCTACACCTTC.

The rearrangement joins TRBV5-1 to TRBJ2-3; TRBD2 might be the D (6 bases). Germline CDR1 is SGHRS and CDR2 is YFSETQ. The CDR3 contains 16 residues. Trimming removed 0 bases at V and 4 bases at J, with 15 bases between. In DNA, the CDR3 is TGCGCCAGCAGCTTGGGGGGGAGGTCCTCCTCAGATACGCAGTATTTT. Its protein product is CASSLGGRSSSDTQYF.

This chain uses TRBV7-2 with TRBJ2-2, with D possibly matching TRBD1 (6 bases). The V and J ends lost 5 bases and 4 bases respectively, with 17 bases between them. CDR3 length: 16 amino acids. The germline gives CDR1 SGHTA, CDR2 FQGNSA. Here the CDR3 DNA reads TGTGCCAGCAGCGCGCTAGGGGGAGCGGTCACCGGGGAGCTGTTTTTT. Translation: CASSALGGAVTGELFF.

Here the CDR3 reads CASSQATGRAEYEQYF. The DNA of the CDR3 is TGTGCCAGCAGCCAGGCCACGGGGAGGGCCGAGTACGAGCAGTACTTC. The chain combines TRBV14 with TRBJ2-7; 7 nucleotides align to TRBD2. CDR3 length: 16 amino acids. The V segment lost 3 bases and the J segment 4 bases; nucleotides outside the gene matches: 12. The germline gives CDR1 SGHDN, CDR2 FVKESK.

J is TRBJ1-2 and V is TRBV28; the D gene is possibly TRBD1 (5 bases). Trimming took 5 bases from V and 8 from J, leaving 18 bases between them. Germline V gene sequence: CDR1 MDHEN, CDR2 SYDVKM. The CDR3 extends over 14 amino acids. The CDR3 sequence is CASSPLQGTEGYTF. Written as DNA, the CDR3 is TGTGCCAGCAGTCCCCTCCAGGGAACGGAAGGCTACACCTTC.

The CDR3, as DNA: TGTGCCACCGCCGGACAGGTCGGAAACACCATATATTTT. It is translated as CATAGQVGNTIYF. The chain is built from TRBV28 and TRBJ1-3, with 7 nucleotides matching TRBD1. The junction had 7 bases not matched to a gene; V was cut back by 10 bases and J by 4 bases. The CDR3 runs 13 residues. Per the germline V gene, CDR1 is MDHEN and CDR2 is SYDVKM.

The genes are TRBV9 and TRBJ2-1; 9 bases are shared with TRBD2. The CDR3 is 16 residues long. Germline CDR1 and CDR2: SGDLS and YYNGEE. Germline trimming cut 4 bases from V and 6 bases from J; bases unmatched to any gene: 11. CDR3 bases: TGTGCCAGCAGCCCATATAGCGGGGGCCTTTCCAATGAGCAGTTCTTC. This gives the protein CASSPYSGGLSNEQFF.

The sample holds a few counts of this clone. The chain uses TRBV11-2 and TRBJ1-3; TRBD1 agrees at 8 bases. J gave up 2 bases and V 5 bases, and 11 bases lay outside the gene matches. Germline CDR1 reads SGHAT; CDR2 reads FQNNGV. The CDR3 is made up of 17 amino acids. The CDR3 spells CASSPRRATGAGNTIYF. The DNA of the CDR3 is TGTGCCAGCAGCCCCCGCCGGGCGACAGGGGCTGGAAACACCATATATTTT.

The table lists this clone with a count of one. The chain uses TRBV9 and TRBJ1-4; D not certain. CDR3 length: 15 residues. Trimming cost V 3 bases and J 5 bases, with 14 bases left between them. CDR1 is SGDLS and CDR2 is YYNGEE in the germline V gene. CDR3 sequence: CASSARGVPNEKLFF. The CDR3 DNA reads as TGTGCCAGCAGCGCCCGCGGCGTACCAAATGAAAAACTGTTTTTT.

The chain carries TRBV18 and TRBJ2-7; 15 bases match TRBD2. J gave up 5 bases and V 5 bases, and 4 bases lay outside the gene matches. This CDR3 region has 15 residues. Looked up from germline, CDR1 is KGHSH and CDR2 is LQKENI. In DNA form, the CDR3 reads TGTGCCAGCTCAGGACTAGCGGGAGGGAGCCACGAGCAGTACTTC. This translates into CASSGLAGGSHEQYF.

A few counts support this clone. The J gene is TRBJ2-5, the V gene TRBV6-6, with a possible D match to TRBD2 (6 bases). CDR1 is MNHNY and CDR2 is SVGAGI in the germline V gene (reference sequence). Trimming removed 2 bases from V and 3 bases from J, with 16 bases in between. This CDR3 comprises 16 residues. The CDR3 spells CASSYNTGVAEETQYF. The CDR3 DNA follows: TGTGCCAGCAGTTACAATACGGGGGTTGCCGAAGAGACCCAGTACTTC.

J is TRBJ2-7 and V is TRBV6-6; TRBD2 matches at 9 bases. The CDR3 is 15 amino acids. Germline CDR1 and CDR2: MNHNY and SVGAGI (reference sequence). V was clipped by 5 bases and J by 4 bases; unmatched bases: 9. The DNA for the CDR3 is TGTGCCAGCAGTCCTACAGCGGGAGGACCATACGAGCAGTACTTC. It translates to CASSPTAGGPYEQYF.

This clone occurred once. The chain uses TRBV7-9 and TRBJ2-5; 8 bases line up with TRBD2. The assigned J gene may be wrong: the sequence end matches TRBJ2-7 better. This CDR3 has 17 amino acids. Per germline, CDR1 SEHNR and CDR2 FQNEAQ (reference sequence). CDR3 amino acids: CASSPGGEREWGYEQYF. CDR3 bases: TGTGCCAGCAGCCCCGGTGGGGAGCGGGAGTGGGGCTACGAGCAGTACTTC.

This clone came up once. This chain links TRBV6-1 with TRBJ1-3; 8 bases agree with TRBD1. After removal of 4 bases from V and 0 bases from J, the junction contained 2 bases not matched to a gene. Germline assignment: CDR1 MNHNS and CDR2 SASEGT. CDR3 size: 15 residues. CDR3 in amino acids: CASSAGGFSGNTIYF. The CDR3 DNA is TGTGCCAGCAGTGCAGGGGGCTTCTCTGGAAACACCATATATTTT.

The genes are TRBV6-6 and TRBJ1-4; D is perhaps TRBD1 (5 bases). Germline assignment: CDR1 MNHNY and CDR2 SVGAGI (reference sequence). CDR3 length: 14 amino acids. The V gene lost 6 bases and the J gene lost 8 bases, with 16 bases spanning the gap. This chain's CDR3 is CASRTEGLGEKLFF. In DNA form, the CDR3 reads TGTGCCAGCAGGACGGAGGGGCTAGGGGAAAAACTGTTTTTT.

This clone was observed a handful of times. This chain joins TRBV18 and TRBJ2-1; tentative D call: TRBD2 (6 bases). The CDR3 has 16 amino acids. Trimming pared 4 bases from V and 0 bases from J, leaving 13 bases between. Germline V gives CDR1 KGHSH, CDR2 LQKENI. CDR3 in amino acids: CASSLIAALSYNEQFF. CDR3 in DNA: TGTGCCAGCTCACTTATAGCGGCCCTCTCCTACAATGAGCAGTTCTTC.

The rearrangement joins TRBV5-6 to TRBJ2-7; 9 positions match TRBD2. Losses at the gene ends were 1 base for V and 2 bases for J; bases not matched to a gene: 4. Germline V gene sequence: CDR1 SGHDT, CDR2 YYEEEE. The CDR3 length is 15 residues. This chain's CDR3 is CASSLFGLAPYEQYF. CDR3 in DNA: TGTGCCAGCAGCTTGTTTGGACTAGCGCCCTACGAGCAGTACTTC.

This sequence joins TRBV18 and TRBJ2-7; 7 bases map to TRBD1. There are 13 residues in the CDR3. V was clipped by 5 bases and J by 3 bases; unmatched bases: 4. CDR1 is KGHSH and CDR2 is LQKENI in the germline V gene. The CDR3, as DNA: TGTGCCAGCTCAGTGGGGACAGTCTACGAGCAGTACTTC. Its translation is CASSVGTVYEQYF.

This clone was recorded only once. J is TRBJ2-7 and V is TRBV6-5; weak D call: TRBD1 (6 bases). Germline CDR1 and CDR2: MNHEY and SVGAGI. V was shortened by 6 bases and J by 6 bases, with 18 bases between the two germline ends. The CDR3 totals 14 residues. For the CDR3, the DNA is TGTGCCAGCAGCCGAGGGGGAGAGGGGACCGAGCAGTACTTC. Translated, it gives CASSRGGEGTEQYF.

The chain carries TRBV19 and TRBJ2-2; TRBD1 is a possible D gene (6 bases). The length of the CDR3 is 14 residues. Germline V CDR1 and CDR2: LNHDA, SQIVND (reference sequence). V lost 7 bases and J lost 7, with 16 bases in between. CDR3 in DNA: TGTGCCAGTAAGGGCGCAGGGGCGGGCGGGGAGCTGTTTTTT. Its translation is CASKGAGAGGELFF.